The entry below gives a single T cell receptor beta chain sequence along with its context. Authors' methods: Amplification with reference gene primers provided the estimates of nucleated cell counts. Only in-frame clones appear in the TCRdb table, and some are missing; sequencing was by immunoSEQ multiplex PCR. V and J calls and clone size come straight from that table; D and trimming were deduced from the DNA. Counted here are about 150,000 clones, 85% to 90% occurring once; the ten biggest clones make up roughly an eighth. Between the trimmed V and J ends, which lost 7 bases and 4 bases, there was a span of 14 bases. Germline assignment: CDR1 MNHEY and CDR2 SMNVEV (reference sequence). The CDR3 length is 14 residues. This specimen belongs to a study of blood T cell repertoires in COVID-19. Study-wide background: Researchers got acute and convalescent COVID-19 samples from the United States, Italy and Spain. PBMCs, B-cell-depleted T cells, or T cells were the source of the cDNA or gDNA that made up the material.

In Seattle, patients joined the study during active infection and were tracked longitudinally. This TCR was recovered from a man between 18 and 29 years old with COVID-19, enrolled during active disease. Material for sequencing was peripheral blood. The chain carries TRBV27 and TRBJ2-1; TRBD1 is a possible D gene (5 bases). The CDR3 region has the DNA TGTGCCAGCAAGGGCAGGGATACTTACAATGAGCAGTTCTTC. It translates to CASKGRDTYNEQFF.